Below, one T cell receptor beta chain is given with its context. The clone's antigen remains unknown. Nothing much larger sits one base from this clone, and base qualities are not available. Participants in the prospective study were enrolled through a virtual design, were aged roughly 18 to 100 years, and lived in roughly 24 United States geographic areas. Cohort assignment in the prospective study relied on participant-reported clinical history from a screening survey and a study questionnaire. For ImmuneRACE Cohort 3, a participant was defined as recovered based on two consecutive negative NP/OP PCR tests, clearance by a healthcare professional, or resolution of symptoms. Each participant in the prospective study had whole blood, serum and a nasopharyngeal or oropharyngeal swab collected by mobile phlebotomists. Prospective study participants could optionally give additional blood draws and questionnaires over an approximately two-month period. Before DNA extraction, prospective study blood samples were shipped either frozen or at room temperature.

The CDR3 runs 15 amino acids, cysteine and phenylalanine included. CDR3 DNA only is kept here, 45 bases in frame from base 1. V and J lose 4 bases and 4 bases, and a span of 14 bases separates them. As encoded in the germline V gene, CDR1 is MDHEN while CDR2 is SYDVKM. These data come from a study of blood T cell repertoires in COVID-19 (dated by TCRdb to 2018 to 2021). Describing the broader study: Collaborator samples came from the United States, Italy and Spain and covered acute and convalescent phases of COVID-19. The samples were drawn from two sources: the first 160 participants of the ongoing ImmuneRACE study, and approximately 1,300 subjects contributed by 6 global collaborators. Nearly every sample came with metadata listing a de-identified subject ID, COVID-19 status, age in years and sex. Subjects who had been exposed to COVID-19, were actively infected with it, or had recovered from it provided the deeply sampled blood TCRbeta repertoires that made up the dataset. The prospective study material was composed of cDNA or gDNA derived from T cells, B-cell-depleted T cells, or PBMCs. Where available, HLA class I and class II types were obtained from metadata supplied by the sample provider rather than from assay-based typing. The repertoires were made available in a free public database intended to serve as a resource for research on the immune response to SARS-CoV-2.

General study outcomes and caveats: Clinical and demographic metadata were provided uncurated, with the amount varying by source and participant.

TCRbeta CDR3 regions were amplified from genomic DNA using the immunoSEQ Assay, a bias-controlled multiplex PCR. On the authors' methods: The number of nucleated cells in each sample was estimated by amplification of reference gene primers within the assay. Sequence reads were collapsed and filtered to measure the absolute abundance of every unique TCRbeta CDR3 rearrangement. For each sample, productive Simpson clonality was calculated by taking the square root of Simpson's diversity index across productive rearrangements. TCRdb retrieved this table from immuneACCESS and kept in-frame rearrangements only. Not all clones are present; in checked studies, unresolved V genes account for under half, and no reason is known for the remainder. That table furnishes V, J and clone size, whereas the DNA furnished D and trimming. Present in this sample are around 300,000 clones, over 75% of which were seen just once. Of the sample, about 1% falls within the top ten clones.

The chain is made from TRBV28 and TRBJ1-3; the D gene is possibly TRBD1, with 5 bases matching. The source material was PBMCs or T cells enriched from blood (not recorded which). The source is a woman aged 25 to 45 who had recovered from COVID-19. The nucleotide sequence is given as TGTGCCAGCAGTTCGACGGGGGTTCCGGGAAACACCATATATTTT. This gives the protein CASSSTGVPGNTIYF.